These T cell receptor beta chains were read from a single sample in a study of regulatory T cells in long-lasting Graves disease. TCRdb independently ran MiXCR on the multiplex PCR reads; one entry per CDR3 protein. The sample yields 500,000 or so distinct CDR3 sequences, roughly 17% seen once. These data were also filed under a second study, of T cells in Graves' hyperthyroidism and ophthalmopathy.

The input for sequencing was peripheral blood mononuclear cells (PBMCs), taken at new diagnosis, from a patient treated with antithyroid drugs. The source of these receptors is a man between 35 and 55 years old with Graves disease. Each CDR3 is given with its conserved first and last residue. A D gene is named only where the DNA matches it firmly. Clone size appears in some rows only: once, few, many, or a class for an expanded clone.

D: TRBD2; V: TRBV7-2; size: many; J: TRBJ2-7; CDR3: CASSFQGLAGAYEQYF; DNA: TGTGCCAGCAGCTTCCAGGGACTAGCGGGGGCCTACGAGCAGTACTTC
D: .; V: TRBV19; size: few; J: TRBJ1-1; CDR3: CASSIAGNAEAFF; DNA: TGTGCCAGTAGTATAGCAGGGAACGCTGAAGCTTTCTTT
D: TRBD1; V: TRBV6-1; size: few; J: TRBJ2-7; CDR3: CAGGTGVYEQYF; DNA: TGTGCCGGCGGGACAGGGGTCTACGAGCAGTACTTC
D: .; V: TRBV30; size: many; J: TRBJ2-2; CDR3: CAWSVAGELFF; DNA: TGTGCCTGGAGTGTCGCCGGGGAGCTGTTTTTT
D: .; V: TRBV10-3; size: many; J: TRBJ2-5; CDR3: CAISEFQETQYF; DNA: TGTGCCATCAGTGAGTTCCAAGAGACCCAGTACTTC
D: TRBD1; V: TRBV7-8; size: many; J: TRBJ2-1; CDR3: CASSFRTGKGFNEQFF; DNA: TGTGCCAGCAGTTTTAGGACAGGGAAAGGGTTCAATGAGCAGTTCTTC
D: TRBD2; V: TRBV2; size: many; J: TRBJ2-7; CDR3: CASRLAGSSYEQYF; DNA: TGTGCCAGCAGACTAGCGGGATCCTCCTACGAGCAGTACTTC
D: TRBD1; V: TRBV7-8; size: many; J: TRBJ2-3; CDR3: CASTPDRGQYGNTQYF; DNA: TGTGCCAGCACGCCGGACAGGGGCCAATATGGAAATACGCAGTATTTT
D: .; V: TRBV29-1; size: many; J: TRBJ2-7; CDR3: CSVEEGGTDEQYF; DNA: TGCAGCGTTGAAGAGGGGGGCACGGACGAGCAGTACTTC
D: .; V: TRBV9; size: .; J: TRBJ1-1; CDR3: CASSFRDRPEDTEAFF; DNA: TGTGCCAGCAGCTTCCGGGACCGCCCTGAGGACACTGAAGCTTTCTTT
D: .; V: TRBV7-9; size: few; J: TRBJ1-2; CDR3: CASSSTARASYGYTF; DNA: TGTGCCAGCAGCTCAACCGCTAGGGCGAGCTATGGCTACACCTTC
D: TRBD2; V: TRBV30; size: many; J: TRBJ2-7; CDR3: CAWGPGGYEQYF; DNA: TGTGCCTGGGGACCCGGGGGGTACGAGCAGTACTTC
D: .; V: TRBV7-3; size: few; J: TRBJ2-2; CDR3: CASSQGTHTGELFF; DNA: TGTGCCAGCAGCCAGGGGACCCACACCGGGGAGCTGTTTTTT
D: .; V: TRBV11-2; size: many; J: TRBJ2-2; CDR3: CASSLLASLHGELFF; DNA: TGTGCCAGCAGCTTATTGGCCTCGCTTCACGGGGAGCTGTTTTTT
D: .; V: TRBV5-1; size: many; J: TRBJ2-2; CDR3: CASSLEPGSGELFF; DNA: TGCGCCAGCAGCCTGGAGCCGGGCTCCGGGGAGCTGTTTTTT
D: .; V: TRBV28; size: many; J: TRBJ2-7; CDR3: CATLGGKGPYEQYF; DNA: TGTGCGACGCTAGGGGGGAAGGGCCCCTACGAGCAGTACTTC
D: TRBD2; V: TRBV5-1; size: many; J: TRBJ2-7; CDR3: CASSLGSFSGRVFYEQYF; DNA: TGCGCCAGCAGCCTGGGATCTTTTAGCGGGAGAGTTTTTTACGAGCAGTACTTC
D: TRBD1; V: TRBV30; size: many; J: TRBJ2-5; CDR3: CAWDRGKETQYF; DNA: TGTGCCTGGGACAGGGGGAAAGAGACCCAGTACTTC
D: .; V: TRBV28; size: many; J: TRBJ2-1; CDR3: CASSLSFEQFF; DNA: TGTGCCAGCAGTTTATCCTTCGAGCAGTTCTTC